These T cell receptor beta chains were read from a single sample in a study of cytomegalovirus exposure and HLA in healthy donors. The assay was immunoSEQ multiplex PCR, and TCRdb's table has in-frame clones only and misses some. The sample has under 300,000 clones; 65% to 90% are singletons. Sequenced input: PBMCs. These receptors all stem from a young woman in good health and CMV-seronegative. CDR3s include the opening cysteine and the closing phenylalanine or tryptophan. The D gene is left open where the match is weak. Size values are once, few and many counts, or a class for expanded clones, and some rows have none.

j_gene | abundance | v_gene | d_gene | CDR3aa | CDR3nt
TRBJ1-2 | . | TRBV10-3 | TRBD1 | CAISAKGQGLDGYTF | TGTGCCATCAGTGCAAAAGGACAGGGTTTGGATGGCTACACCTTC
TRBJ1-2 | . | TRBV5-1 | TRBD1 | CASSLTGGLNYGYTF | TGCGCCAGCAGCCTTACAGGGGGGCTTAACTATGGCTACACCTTC
TRBJ1-5 | . | TRBV19 | TRBD1 | CASGYGTGNQPQHF | TGTGCCAGTGGATATGGGACAGGCAATCAGCCCCAGCATTTT
TRBJ2-2 | . | TRBV5-6 | TRBD2 | CASSLTLAGGRTGELFF | TGTGCCAGCAGCTTAACACTAGCGGGAGGGAGAACCGGGGAGCTGTTTTTT
TRBJ1-6 | . | TRBV14 | TRBD1 | CASSSRTGRSSPLHF | TGTGCCAGCAGCTCGCGGACAGGGAGGAGTTCACCCCTCCACTTT
TRBJ1-3 | . | TRBV30 | TRBD1 | CAWSSGTGGSGNTIYF | TGTGCCTGGAGTTCTGGGACAGGGGGCTCTGGAAACACCATATATTTT
TRBJ1-6 | few | TRBV29-1 | . | CSVDTGLGSPLHF | TGCAGCGTTGATACGGGGTTAGGGTCACCCCTCCACTTT
TRBJ1-2 | . | TRBV19 | TRBD1 | CASRGQGADGYTF | TGTGCCAGTAGGGGACAGGGGGCTGATGGCTACACCTTC
TRBJ2-7 | . | TRBV5-1 | TRBD2 | CASSLEVGTSDEQYF | TGCGCCAGCAGCTTGGAGGTAGGGACTAGCGACGAGCAGTACTTC
TRBJ2-1 | once | TRBV5-4 | TRBD2 | CASSLGTSGDRSEFF | TGTGCCAGCAGCTTGGGGACTAGCGGGGACCGATCAGAGTTCTTC
TRBJ2-7 | . | TRBV30 | . | CAWGARSYEQYF | TGTGCCTGGGGAGCGCGGTCCTACGAGCAGTACTTC
TRBJ2-1 | once | TRBV27 | TRBD1 | CASSLKSTGYEQFF | TGTGCCAGCAGTCTGAAATCGACAGGGTATGAGCAGTTCTTC
TRBJ1-1 | . | TRBV5-1 | TRBD1 | CASSLTQGSEAFF | TGCGCCAGCAGCCTTACACAGGGGTCTGAAGCTTTCTTT
TRBJ1-4 | . | TRBV30 | TRBD1 | CAWKTGGQSTNEKLFF | TGTGCCTGGAAGACAGGGGGCCAATCAACTAATGAAAAACTGTTTTTT
TRBJ2-2 | . | TRBV10-2 | . | CASTIGGAGELFF | TGCGCCAGCACAATCGGGGGAGCTGGGGAGCTGTTTTTT
TRBJ2-3 | . | TRBV5-1 | TRBD2 | CASKRREGRDTDTQYF | TGCGCCAGCAAGAGGCGGGAGGGCCGGGACACAGATACGCAGTATTTT
TRBJ1-4 | . | TRBV7-2 | . | CASSRREGNEKLFF | TGTGCCAGCAGCCGAAGGGAGGGGAACGAAAAACTGTTTTTT
TRBJ1-2 | . | TRBV28 | . | CASSLVSGDYGYTF | TGTGCCAGCAGTTTAGTTTCAGGTGACTATGGCTACACCTTC
TRBJ2-1 | . | TRBV11-1 | TRBD2 | CASSSGLAGGVYNEQFF | TGTGCCAGCAGCTCGGGACTAGCGGGGGGCGTCTACAATGAGCAGTTCTTC
TRBJ2-7 | . | TRBV7-6 | . | CASSPGSEQYF | TGTGCCAGCAGCCCAGGGTCCGAGCAGTACTTC
TRBJ2-3 | . | TRBV6-5 | TRBD2 | CASSIAGGSTDTQYF | TGTGCCAGCAGCATAGCGGGGGGGAGCACAGATACGCAGTATTTT
TRBJ1-2 | . | TRBV28 | TRBD1 | CASKGQGLSYTF | TGTGCCAGCAAGGGACAGGGGTTGAGCTACACCTTC
TRBJ2-1 | . | TRBV7-9 | TRBD2 | CASRLLAGSYNEQFF | TGTGCCAGCAGACTTCTAGCGGGATCCTACAATGAGCAGTTCTTC